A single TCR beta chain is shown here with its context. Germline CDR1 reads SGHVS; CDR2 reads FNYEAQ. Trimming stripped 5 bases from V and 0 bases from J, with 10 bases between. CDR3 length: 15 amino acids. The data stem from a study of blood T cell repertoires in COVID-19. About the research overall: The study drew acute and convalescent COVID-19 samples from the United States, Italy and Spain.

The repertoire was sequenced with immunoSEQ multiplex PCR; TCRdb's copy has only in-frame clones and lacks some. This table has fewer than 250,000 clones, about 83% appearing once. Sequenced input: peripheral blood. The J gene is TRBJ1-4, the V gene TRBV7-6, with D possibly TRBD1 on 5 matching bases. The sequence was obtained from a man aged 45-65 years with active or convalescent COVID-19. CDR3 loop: CASSVTGATNEKLFF. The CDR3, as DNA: TGTGCCAGCAGCGTAACAGGAGCAACTAATGAAAAACTGTTTTTT.